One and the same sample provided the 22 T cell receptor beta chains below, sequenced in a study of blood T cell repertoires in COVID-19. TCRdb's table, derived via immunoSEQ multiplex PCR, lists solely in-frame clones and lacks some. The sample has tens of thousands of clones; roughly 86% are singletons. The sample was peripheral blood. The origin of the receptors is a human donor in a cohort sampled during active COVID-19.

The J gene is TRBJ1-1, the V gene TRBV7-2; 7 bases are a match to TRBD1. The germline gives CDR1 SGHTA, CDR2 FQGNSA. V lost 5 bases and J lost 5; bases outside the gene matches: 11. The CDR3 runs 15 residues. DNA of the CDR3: TGTGCCAGCAGCCCCCGGGAGGGGGCTAGGACTGAAGCTTTCTTT. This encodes CASSPREGARTEAFF.

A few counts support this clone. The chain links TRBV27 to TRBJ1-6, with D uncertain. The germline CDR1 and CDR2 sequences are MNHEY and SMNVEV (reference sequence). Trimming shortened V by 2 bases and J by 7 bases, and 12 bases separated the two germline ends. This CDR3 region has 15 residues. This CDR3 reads CASSLTGVANSPLHF. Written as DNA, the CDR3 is TGTGCCAGCAGTTTAACCGGGGTCGCGAATTCACCCCTCCACTTT.

The CDR3 reads CASGGQYSNQPQHF. CDR3 nucleotides: TGTGCCAGTGGGGGACAGTATAGCAATCAGCCCCAGCATTTT. The chain has TRBV19 and TRBJ1-5; TRBD1 aligns across 7 bases. CDR3 length equals 14 residues. Germline V gene sequence: CDR1 LNHDA, CDR2 SQIVND (reference sequence). V shed 8 bases, J shed 0 bases, and the junction held 4 bases outside the gene matches.

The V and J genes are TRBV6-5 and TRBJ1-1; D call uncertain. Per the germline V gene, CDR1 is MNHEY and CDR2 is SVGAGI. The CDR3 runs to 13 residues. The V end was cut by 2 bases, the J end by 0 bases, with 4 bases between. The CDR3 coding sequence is TGTGCCAGCAGTTACCATGTGAACACTGAAGCTTTCTTT. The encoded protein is CASSYHVNTEAFF.

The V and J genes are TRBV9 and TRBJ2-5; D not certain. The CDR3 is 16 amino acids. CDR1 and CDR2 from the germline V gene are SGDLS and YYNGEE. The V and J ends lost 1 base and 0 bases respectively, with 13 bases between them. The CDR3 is CASSVTPQLNQETQYF. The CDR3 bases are TGTGCCAGCAGCGTAACTCCCCAATTAAACCAAGAGACCCAGTACTTC. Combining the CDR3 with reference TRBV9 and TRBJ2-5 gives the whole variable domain DSGVTQTPKHLITATGQRVTLRCSPRSGDLSVYWYQQSLDQGLQFLIQYYNGEERAKGNILERFSAQQFPDLHSELNLSSLELGDSALYFCASSVTPQLNQETQYFGPGTRLLVL.

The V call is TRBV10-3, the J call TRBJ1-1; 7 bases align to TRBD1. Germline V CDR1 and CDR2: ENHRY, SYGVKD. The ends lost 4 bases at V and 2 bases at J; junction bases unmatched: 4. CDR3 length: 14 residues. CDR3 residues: CAISGRGRNTEAFF. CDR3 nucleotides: TGTGCCATCAGTGGAAGGGGGCGAAACACTGAAGCTTTCTTT.

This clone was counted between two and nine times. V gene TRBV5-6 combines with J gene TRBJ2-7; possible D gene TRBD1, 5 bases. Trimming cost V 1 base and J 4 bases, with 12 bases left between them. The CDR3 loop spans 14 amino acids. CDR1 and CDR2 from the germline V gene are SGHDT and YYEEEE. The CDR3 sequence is CASSLPGQSYEQYF. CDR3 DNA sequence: TGTGCCAGCAGCTTGCCCGGACAATCGTACGAGCAGTACTTC.

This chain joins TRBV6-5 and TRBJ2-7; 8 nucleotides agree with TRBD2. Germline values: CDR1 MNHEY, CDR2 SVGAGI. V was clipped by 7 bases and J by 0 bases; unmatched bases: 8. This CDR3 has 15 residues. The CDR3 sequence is CASIKLAVSSYEQYF. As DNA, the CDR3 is TGTGCCAGCATTAAACTAGCGGTGAGCTCCTACGAGCAGTACTTC.

This CDR3 is CASRTLRNSGNTIYF. DNA of the CDR3: TGTGCCAGCAGAACCCTGAGGAACTCTGGAAACACCATATATTTT. The chain links TRBV7-9 to TRBJ1-3; the D is unclear. The V and J ends lost 6 bases and 0 bases respectively, with 12 bases between them. The CDR3 length is 15 residues. Germline lookup yields CDR1 SEHNR and CDR2 FQNEAQ (reference sequence).

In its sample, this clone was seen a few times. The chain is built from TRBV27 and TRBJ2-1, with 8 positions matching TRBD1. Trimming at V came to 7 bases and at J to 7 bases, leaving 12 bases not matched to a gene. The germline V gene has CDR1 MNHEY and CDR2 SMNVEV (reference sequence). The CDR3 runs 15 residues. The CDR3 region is CASTSRGQGWNEQFF. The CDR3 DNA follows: TGTGCCAGCACGTCCCGAGGACAGGGATGGAATGAGCAGTTCTTC.

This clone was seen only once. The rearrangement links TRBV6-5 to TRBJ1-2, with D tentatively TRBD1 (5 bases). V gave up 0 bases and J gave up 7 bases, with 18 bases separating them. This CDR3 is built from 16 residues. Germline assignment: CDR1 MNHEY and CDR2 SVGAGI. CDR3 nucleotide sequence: TGTGCCAGCAGTTACTCCACAGGAGGGGCAGTGAGTGGCTACACCTTC. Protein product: CASSYSTGGAVSGYTF.

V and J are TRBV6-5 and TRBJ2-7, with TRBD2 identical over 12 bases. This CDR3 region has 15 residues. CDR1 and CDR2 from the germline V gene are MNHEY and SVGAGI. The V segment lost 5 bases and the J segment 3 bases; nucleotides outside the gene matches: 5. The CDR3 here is CASSPTSGGIYEQYF. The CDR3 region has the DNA TGTGCCAGCAGTCCCACTAGCGGGGGGATCTACGAGCAGTACTTC.

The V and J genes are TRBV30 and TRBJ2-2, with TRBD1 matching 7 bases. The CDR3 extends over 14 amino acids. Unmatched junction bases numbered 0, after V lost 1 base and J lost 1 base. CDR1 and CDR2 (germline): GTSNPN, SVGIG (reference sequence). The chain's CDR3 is CAWSGQGNTGELFF. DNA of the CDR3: TGTGCCTGGAGTGGACAGGGGAACACCGGGGAGCTGTTTTTT.

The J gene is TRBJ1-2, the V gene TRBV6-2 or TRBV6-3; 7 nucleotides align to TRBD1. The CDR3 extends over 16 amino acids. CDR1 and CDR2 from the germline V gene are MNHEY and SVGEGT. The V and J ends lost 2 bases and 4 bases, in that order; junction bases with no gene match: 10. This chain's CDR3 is CASSYPSSTGIYGYTF. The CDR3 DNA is TGTGCCAGCAGTTACCCCTCGTCGACAGGGATCTATGGCTACACCTTC.

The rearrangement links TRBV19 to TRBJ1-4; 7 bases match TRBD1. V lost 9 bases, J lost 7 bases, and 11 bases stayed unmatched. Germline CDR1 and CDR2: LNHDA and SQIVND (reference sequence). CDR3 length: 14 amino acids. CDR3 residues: CASSRQGEREKLFF. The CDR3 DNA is TGTGCCAGCTCCCGACAGGGCGAGCGTGAAAAACTGTTTTTT.

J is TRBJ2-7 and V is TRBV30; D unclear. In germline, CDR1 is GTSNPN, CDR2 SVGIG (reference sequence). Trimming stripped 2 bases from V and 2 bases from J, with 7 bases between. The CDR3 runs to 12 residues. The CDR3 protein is CAWSPLTYEQYF. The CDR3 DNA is TGTGCCTGGAGTCCCTTAACCTACGAGCAGTACTTC. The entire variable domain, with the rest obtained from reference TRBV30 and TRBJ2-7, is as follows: SQTIHQWPATLVQPVGSPLSLECTVEGTSNPNLYWYRQAAGRGLQLLFYSVGIGQISSEVPQNLSASRPQDRQFILSSKKLLLSDSGFYLCAWSPLTYEQYFGPGTRLTVT.

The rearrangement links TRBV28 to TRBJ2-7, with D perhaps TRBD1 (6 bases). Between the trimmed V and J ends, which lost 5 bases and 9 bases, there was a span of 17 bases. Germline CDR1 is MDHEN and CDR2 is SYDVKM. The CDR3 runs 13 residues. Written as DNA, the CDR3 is TGTGCCAGCAGTCCTGCGACAGGCGTGGGGCAGTACTTC. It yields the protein CASSPATGVGQYF.

CDR3 sequence reads: CASSPASGGADEQFF. CDR3 DNA: TGTGCCAGCAGCCCGGCTAGCGGGGGGGCAGATGAGCAGTTCTTC. The rearrangement joins TRBV7-3 to TRBJ2-1, with 12 bases that match TRBD2. This CDR3 has 15 residues. CDR1 is SGHTA and CDR2 is FQGTGA in the germline V gene. Unmatched junction bases numbered 7, after V lost 5 bases and J lost 8 bases.

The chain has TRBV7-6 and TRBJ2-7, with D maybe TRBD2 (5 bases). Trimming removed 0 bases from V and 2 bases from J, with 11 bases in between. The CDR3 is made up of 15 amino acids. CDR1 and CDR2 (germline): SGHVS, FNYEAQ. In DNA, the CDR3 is TGTGCCAGCAGCTTAGCTCGACGGGGAGCCTACGAGCAGTACTTC. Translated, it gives CASSLARRGAYEQYF.

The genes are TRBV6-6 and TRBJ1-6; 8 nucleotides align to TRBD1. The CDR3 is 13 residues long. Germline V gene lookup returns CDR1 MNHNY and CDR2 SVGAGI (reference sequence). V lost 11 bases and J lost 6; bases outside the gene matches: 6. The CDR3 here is CASWTGTNSPLHF. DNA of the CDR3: TGTGCCTCATGGACAGGGACTAATTCACCCCTCCACTTT.

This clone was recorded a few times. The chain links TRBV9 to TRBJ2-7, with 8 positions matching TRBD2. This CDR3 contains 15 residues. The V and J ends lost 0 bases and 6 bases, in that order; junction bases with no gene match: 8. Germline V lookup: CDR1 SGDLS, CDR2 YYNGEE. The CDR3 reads CASSVDIGGATEQYF. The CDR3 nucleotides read TGTGCCAGCAGCGTAGACATCGGGGGGGCGACCGAGCAGTACTTC.

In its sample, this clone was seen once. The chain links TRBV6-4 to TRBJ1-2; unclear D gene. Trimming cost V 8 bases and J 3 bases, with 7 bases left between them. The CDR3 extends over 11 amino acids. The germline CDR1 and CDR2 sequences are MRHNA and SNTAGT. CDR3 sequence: CASRGDYGYTF. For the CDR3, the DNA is TGTGCCAGCCGCGGGGACTATGGCTACACCTTC.